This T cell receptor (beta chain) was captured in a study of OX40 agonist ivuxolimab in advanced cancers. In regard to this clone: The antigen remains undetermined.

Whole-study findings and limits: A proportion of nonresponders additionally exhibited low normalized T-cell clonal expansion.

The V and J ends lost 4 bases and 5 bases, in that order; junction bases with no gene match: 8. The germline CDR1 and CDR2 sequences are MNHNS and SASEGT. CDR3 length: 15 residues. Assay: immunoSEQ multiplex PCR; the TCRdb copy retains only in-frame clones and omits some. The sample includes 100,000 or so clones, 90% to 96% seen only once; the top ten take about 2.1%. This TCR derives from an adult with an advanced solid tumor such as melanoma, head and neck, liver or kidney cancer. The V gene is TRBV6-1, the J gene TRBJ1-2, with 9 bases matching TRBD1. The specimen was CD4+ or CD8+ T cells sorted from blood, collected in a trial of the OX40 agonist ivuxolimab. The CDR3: CASSGRDRESYGYTF. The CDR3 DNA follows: TGTGCCAGCAGTGGAAGGGACAGGGAATCGTATGGCTACACCTTC.